These 26 T cell receptor beta chains share one sample of origin, sequenced in a study of human T cells and chemical hapten exposure. Documented time point: pre-sensitization, week 0. Noted treatment: therapeutic diphenylcyclopropenone sensitization with weekly scalp DPC. TCRdb re-called the RACE reads through MiXCR, storing one row per CDR3 protein. The data hold under 400,000 distinct CDR3 sequences, with approximately 5.1% observed a single time. The material sequenced was whole blood, taken in connection with sensitization to the hapten diphenylcyclopropenone (DPC). Receptors were obtained from a woman in her forties or fifties with alopecia areata. Some clones in this sample may be carry-over from other donors' samples.

This clonotype was counted at least ten times. The chain couples TRBV20-1 to TRBJ2-3; D unclear. V lost 0 bases and J 0 bases, leaving 10 bases between the germline ends. CDR1 is DFQATT, CDR2 SNEGSKA, per germline (reference sequence). The CDR3 covers 15 residues. DNA of the CDR3: TGCAGTGCTAGAGATCTGAAGATTAGCACAGATACGCAGTATTTT. Its translation: CSARDLKISTDTQYF.

The chain combines TRBV7-9 with TRBJ2-5; D ambiguous. Trimming took off 2 bases at V and 5 bases at J, with 21 bases between the two ends. The CDR3 loop spans 17 amino acids. Germline V gives CDR1 SEHNR, CDR2 FQNEAQ (reference sequence). The CDR3 region is CASSLPPLGPRDETQYF. Written as DNA, the CDR3 is TGTGCCAGCAGCTTACCTCCCCTAGGGCCGCGTGACGAGACCCAGTACTTC. The full variable domain, its missing parts supplied by reference TRBV7-9 and TRBJ2-5, is DTGVSQNPRHKITKRGQNVTFRCDPISEHNRLYWYRQTLGQGPEFLTYFQNEAQLEKSRLLSDRFSAERPKGSFSTLEIQRTEQGDSAMYLCASSLPPLGPRDETQYFGPGTRLLVL.

There are many counts of this clonotype. The V and J genes are TRBV2 and TRBJ2-3; weak D call: TRBD2 (5 bases). Trimming removed 6 bases at V and 0 bases at J, with 13 bases between. The germline CDR1 and CDR2 sequences are SNHLY and FYNNEI. The CDR3 runs to 15 residues. CDR3 coding DNA: TGTGCCAGCAGGGACCCCCCGGGGAGCACAGATACGCAGTATTTT. Its protein product is CASRDPPGSTDTQYF.

This clonotype was detected ten times or more. The V and J genes are TRBV4-3 and TRBJ1-3, with D unclear. The CDR3 covers 15 residues. Trimming pared 1 base from V and 3 bases from J, leaving 10 bases between. Germline-derived CDR1 and CDR2 are LGHNA and YSLEER. The CDR3 reads CASSQGRPLGNTIYF. In DNA, the CDR3 is TGCGCCAGCAGCCAAGGAAGGCCACTTGGAAACACCATATATTTT.

This clonotype has at least ten counts. The J gene is TRBJ1-4, the V gene TRBV2; 7 nucleotides agree with TRBD1. The CDR3 is 15 amino acids. Trimming cost V 7 bases and J 0 bases; bases outside gene matches: 5. The germline gives CDR1 SNHLY, CDR2 FYNNEI. DNA for the CDR3: TGTGCCAGCATGCGCCAGGGGGCAACTAATGAAAAACTGTTTTTT. Translating it yields CASMRQGATNEKLFF.

The chain joins TRBV7-6 to TRBJ1-1; no definite D call. CDR3 length: 13 amino acids. Germline-derived CDR1 and CDR2 are SGHVS and FNYEAQ. V was cut by 1 base and J by 8 bases, with 11 bases left in between. The CDR3 bases are TGTGCCAGCAGCTTAGGGGGTTGGAGAGAAGCTTTCTTT. Translation gives CASSLGGWREAFF. The entire variable domain, with the rest obtained from reference TRBV7-6 and TRBJ1-1, is as follows: GAGVSQSPRYKVTKRGQDVALRCDPISGHVSLYWYRQALGQGPEFLTYFNYEAQQDKSGLPNDRFSAERPEGSISTLTIQRTEQRDSAMYRCASSLGGWREAFFGQGTRLTVV.

This clonotype was picked up a small number of times. V and J are TRBV20-1 and TRBJ2-5; D might be TRBD2 (7 bases). V was cut by 6 bases and J by 1 base, with 24 bases left in between. CDR3 length equals 17 residues. In germline, CDR1 is DFQATT, CDR2 SNEGSKA (reference sequence). CDR3 sequence (DNA): TGCAGTGCATTCCCGGGGGGCTCTACTCTATTCCAAGAGACCCAGTACTTC. It is translated as CSAFPGGSTLFQETQYF.

CDR3 coding DNA: TGCAGCGTTGTAGCGGGAAGCACAGATACGCAGTATTTT. Amino acid sequence: CSVVAGSTDTQYF. The V call is TRBV29-1, the J call TRBJ2-3, with 8 bases that match TRBD2. There are 13 residues in the CDR3. Germline V gene data show CDR1 as SQVTM and CDR2 as ANQGSEA. J lost 0 bases, V lost 4 bases, and 0 bases had no gene match.

To note about this clonotype: A much larger clone is a single base away; this may be a read error. The chain couples TRBV12-3 or TRBV12-4 to TRBJ2-3, with 9 positions matching TRBD1. This CDR3 has 14 residues. The CDR3 region is CASSPGQGSDTHYF. The CDR3 DNA reads TGTGCCAGCAGCCCAGGACAGGGGTCAGATACGCATTATTTT.

This clonotype was detected ten times or more. The chain joins TRBV12-3 or TRBV12-4 to TRBJ1-1, with 7 positions matching TRBD1. Trimming cost V 1 base and J 7 bases; bases outside gene matches: 6. There are 14 residues in the CDR3. The CDR3 region is CASSLETGSGEAFF. The CDR3 DNA follows: TGTGCCAGCAGTTTAGAGACAGGGAGTGGTGAAGCTTTCTTT.

This clonotype was detected many times. This sequence joins TRBV12-3 or TRBV12-4 and TRBJ2-7; D possibly matches TRBD1 or TRBD2 (5 bases each). The CDR3 contains 14 residues. The V end was cut by 5 bases, the J end by 4 bases, with 15 bases between. The DNA of the CDR3 is TGTGCCAGCAGTAGGGACCCTGGGGTTTACGAGCAGTACTTC. Its translation is CASSRDPGVYEQYF.

This clonotype was seen ten or more times. The rearrangement joins TRBV30 to TRBJ2-3; a weak D match, TRBD2 (5 bases). The CDR3 contains 12 residues. CDR1 and CDR2 from the germline V gene are GTSNPN and SVGIG (reference sequence). V lost 4 bases, J lost 4 bases, and 9 bases lay in between. Here the CDR3 reads CAWTSGADTQYF. CDR3 bases: TGTGCCTGGACCTCCGGGGCAGATACGCAGTATTTT. Variable domain in full (rest from reference TRBV30 and TRBJ2-3): SQTIHQWPATLVQPVGSPLSLECTVEGTSNPNLYWYRQAAGRGLQLLFYSVGIGQISSEVPQNLSASRPQDRQFILSSKKLLLSDSGFYLCAWTSGADTQYFGPGTRLTVL.

This clonotype has ten or more counts. V is TRBV10-1 and J is TRBJ2-3; D not resolved. Trimming removed 0 bases from V and 2 bases from J, with 21 bases in between. CDR1 is WNHNN, CDR2 SYGVQD, per germline (reference sequence). The CDR3 covers 19 residues. The CDR3 sequence: CASSESYLSTLDATDTQYF. CDR3 sequence (DNA): TGCGCCAGCAGTGAGTCGTACCTATCGACGTTAGATGCCACAGATACGCAGTATTTT.

This clonotype was recorded at least ten times. This chain joins TRBV20-1 and TRBJ2-7; TRBD2 is a possible D gene (6 bases). Trimming stripped 0 bases from V and 12 bases from J, with 15 bases between. The germline V gene encodes CDR1 DFQATT and CDR2 SNEGSKA (reference sequence). The CDR3 has 12 residues. CDR3 amino acids: CSARDWGGDRYF. The CDR3 bases are TGCAGTGCTAGAGATTGGGGCGGGGATCGGTACTTC.

This clonotype was counted a few times. The chain joins TRBV2 to TRBJ2-7; D is possibly TRBD1 (5 bases). Germline V lookup: CDR1 SNHLY, CDR2 FYNNEI. The length of the CDR3 is 15 residues. V was clipped by 2 bases and J by 3 bases, with 14 bases between them. As DNA, the CDR3 is TGTGCCAGCAGTGAAAGGGGATTGTCGGACTACGAGCAGTACTTC. It translates to CASSERGLSDYEQYF.

This clonotype came up a few times. The chain links TRBV29-1 to TRBJ2-1; TRBD2 aligns across 8 bases. V shed 6 bases and J 4 bases; nucleotides not matched to a gene: 11. There are 15 residues in the CDR3. Germline assignment: CDR1 SQVTM and CDR2 ANQGSEA. CDR3 DNA: TGCAGCGTGCGGCTTCCGGGAGGGCCGTACAATGAGCAGTTCTTC. It yields the protein CSVRLPGGPYNEQFF.

This clonotype has only a few counts. V usage is TRBV2 and J usage is TRBJ2-3, with 8 bases aligning to TRBD2. CDR1 and CDR2 (germline): SNHLY, FYNNEI. V trimming: 7 bases; J trimming: 1 base; junction bases outside the gene matches: 4. This CDR3 is 14 amino acids long. The CDR3, as DNA: TGTGCCAGCAATGCAGCGGGGGGCACAGATACGCAGTATTTT. This translates into CASNAAGGTDTQYF.

This clonotype was seen a handful of times. This rearrangement joins TRBV20-1 to TRBJ2-5; D ambiguous. From germline, CDR1 is DFQATT and CDR2 SNEGSKA (reference sequence). V lost 0 bases and J lost 2, with 7 bases in between. The CDR3 spans 13 residues. The CDR3, as DNA: TGCAGTGCTAGAGATCTGAGACAAGAGACCCAGTACTTC. Protein product: CSARDLRQETQYF.

The sample holds many counts of this clonotype. The chain uses TRBV18 and TRBJ1-5; 7 bases line up with TRBD1. CDR1 is KGHSH, CDR2 LQKENI, per germline. This CDR3 is built from 15 residues. The V segment lost 4 bases and the J segment 0 bases; nucleotides outside the gene matches: 3. The CDR3 coding sequence is TGTGCCAGCTCACAGGGACAGTATAGCAATCAGCCCCAGCATTTT. Translated, it gives CASSQGQYSNQPQHF.

This clonotype was recorded many times. The chain links TRBV6-6 to TRBJ2-5, with D maybe TRBD1 (5 bases). Trimming cost V 4 bases and J 1 base, with 10 bases left between them. The germline V gene has CDR1 MNHNY and CDR2 SVGAGI (reference sequence). This CDR3 is 14 amino acids long. In nucleotides, the CDR3 is TGTGCCAGCAGTTCCCCAGGGTTCCAAGAGACCCAGTACTTC. Protein: CASSSPGFQETQYF.

This rearrangement joins TRBV20-1 to TRBJ1-1; no clear D. Germline V lookup: CDR1 DFQATT, CDR2 SNEGSKA (reference sequence). The CDR3 runs 12 residues. Trimming removed 2 bases at V and 6 bases at J, with 10 bases between. This chain's CDR3 is CSARPYGAEAFF. The CDR3 region has the DNA TGCAGTGCTAGACCTTATGGGGCTGAAGCTTTCTTT.

The sample holds many counts of this clonotype. The gene calls are TRBV7-9 and TRBJ2-1; 8 positions match TRBD2. The CDR3 runs to 17 residues. V was pared by 2 bases and J by 9 bases, with 15 bases of the junction left unmatched. CDR1 SEHNR and CDR2 FQNEAQ come from the germline V gene (reference sequence). The CDR3: CASSLRSSPGGLGEQFF. The CDR3 DNA reads TGTGCCAGCAGCTTACGATCCTCCCCGGGAGGGCTTGGTGAGCAGTTCTTC.

At least ten counts were recorded for this clonotype. This rearrangement joins TRBV4-2 to TRBJ2-1, with 7 bases matching TRBD2. CDR1 is LGHNA, CDR2 YNFKEQ, per germline. With 4 bases clipped from V and 6 bases from J, the junction kept 9 bases outside the gene matches. CDR3 size: 15 residues. CDR3 region: CASSPVRELRNEQFF. CDR3 sequence (DNA): TGTGCCAGCAGCCCAGTGCGGGAGCTCCGCAATGAGCAGTTCTTC.

This clonotype was counted between two and nine times. This chain links TRBV27 with TRBJ1-2, with TRBD1 matching over 9 bases. V lost 6 bases and J lost 4; bases outside the gene matches: 6. Germline V lookup: CDR1 MNHEY, CDR2 SMNVEV (reference sequence). This CDR3 spans 14 amino acids. CDR3 in DNA: TGTGCCAGCAGGGATACAGGGGGCGGCTATGGCTACACCTTC. Translation gives CASRDTGGGYGYTF.

This clonotype was recorded a few times. CDR3 loop: CASSQGLGAKPQHF. DNA of the CDR3: TGTGCCAGCAGCCAAGGTCTGGGGGCCAAGCCCCAGCATTTT. V gene TRBV3-1 combines with J gene TRBJ1-5; weak D call: TRBD1 (6 bases). Germline V gene data show CDR1 as LGHDT and CDR2 as YNNKEL (reference sequence). The CDR3 covers 14 residues. V dropped 1 base and J dropped 8 bases, with 12 bases sitting between them.

This clonotype came up many times. This chain uses TRBV27 with TRBJ2-3; a possible D gene is TRBD1 (6 bases). Trimming cost V 5 bases and J 2 bases, with 11 bases left between them. CDR3 length: 14 amino acids. The V gene's germline CDR1 is MNHEY and CDR2 SMNVEV (reference sequence). The CDR3 here is CASSPRTVTDTQYF. As DNA, the CDR3 is TGTGCCAGCAGTCCCCGGACAGTCACAGATACGCAGTATTTT.